This TCR beta chain came from a study of blood T cells in healthy people across ages. A second roughly 6 to 12 cycle PCR used barcoded and J-beta primers. Tags on each cDNA molecule came from a template-switch adaptor with 12 random nucleotides. Each CDR3 protein is one row after TCRdb ran MiXCR on the 5' RACE reads. The table includes around 1,800,000 distinct CDR3 sequences, more than 35% detected once. This clonotype was counted a few times. Its specificity is unknown. PBMCs were isolated at a quantity of at least 6 million per sample. Germline lookup yields CDR1 SGHTA and CDR2 FQGTGA. V was cut by 5 bases and J by 8 bases, with 15 bases left in between. CDR3 length: 13 residues. Findings and limits, study-wide: Whereas aged donors had fewer naive CD4+ cells, long-lived donors had more of them and higher diversity. A strong correlation between TCR beta diversity and naive T cell percentage was seen.

The receptor's source is a human donor in good health. The sample consisted of blood. V and J are TRBV7-3 and TRBJ1-1; D call uncertain. As DNA, the CDR3 is TGTGCCAGCAGCCGTCAAACGTTCCGAGAAGCTTTCTTT. Amino acids: CASSRQTFREAFF.